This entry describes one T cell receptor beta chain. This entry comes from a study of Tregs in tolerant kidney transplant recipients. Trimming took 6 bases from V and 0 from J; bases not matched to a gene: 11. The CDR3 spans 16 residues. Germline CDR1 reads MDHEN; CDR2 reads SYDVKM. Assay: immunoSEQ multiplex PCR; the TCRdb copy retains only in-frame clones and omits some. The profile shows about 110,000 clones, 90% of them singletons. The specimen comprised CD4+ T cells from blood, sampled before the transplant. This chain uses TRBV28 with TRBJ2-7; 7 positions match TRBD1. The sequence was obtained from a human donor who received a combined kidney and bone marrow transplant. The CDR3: CASREVGQPSSYEQYF. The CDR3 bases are TGTGCCAGCAGGGAGGTGGGACAGCCGAGCTCCTACGAGCAGTACTTC.